These 2 T cell receptor beta chains were all obtained from the same sample, sequenced in a study of beta chain features in type 1 diabetes. The investigators reverse transcribed all of the isolated RNA, so they sequenced expressed TCRB transcripts. TCRdb's table, derived via immunoSEQ multiplex PCR, lists solely in-frame clones and lacks some. The profile shows over 150,000 clones, around 8% of them singletons. These receptors have no known antigen. The study's findings and limits: Moderate yet significant TCRB CDR3 shortening was seen in Type 1 diabetes patients in all four CD4+ subsets.

Input material: central memory CD4+ T cells from blood. The receptor source for this set is a woman in her late teens or twenties with type 1 diabetes.

This clone was detected many times. The chain links TRBV4-3 to TRBJ2-6; 9 bases map to TRBD1. The CDR3 sequence is 15 residues long. Germline CDR1 and CDR2: LGHNA and YSLEER. V lost 5 bases, J lost 2 bases, and 1 base stayed unmatched. The CDR3 sequence: CASSRQGAGANVLTF. CDR3 in DNA: TGCGCCAGCAGCAGACAGGGGGCTGGGGCCAACGTCCTGACTTTC.

This clone was detected ten times or more. This chain's CDR3 is CASSLEPGSPLHF. The CDR3 nucleotides are TGTGCCAGCAGCTTAGAACCCGGTTCACCCCTCCACTTT. This sequence joins TRBV11-2 and TRBJ1-6; no clear D. This CDR3 is built from 13 residues. CDR1 is SGHAT, CDR2 FQNNGV, per germline. With 0 bases removed from V and 9 bases from J, the gap between germline ends came to 6 bases.